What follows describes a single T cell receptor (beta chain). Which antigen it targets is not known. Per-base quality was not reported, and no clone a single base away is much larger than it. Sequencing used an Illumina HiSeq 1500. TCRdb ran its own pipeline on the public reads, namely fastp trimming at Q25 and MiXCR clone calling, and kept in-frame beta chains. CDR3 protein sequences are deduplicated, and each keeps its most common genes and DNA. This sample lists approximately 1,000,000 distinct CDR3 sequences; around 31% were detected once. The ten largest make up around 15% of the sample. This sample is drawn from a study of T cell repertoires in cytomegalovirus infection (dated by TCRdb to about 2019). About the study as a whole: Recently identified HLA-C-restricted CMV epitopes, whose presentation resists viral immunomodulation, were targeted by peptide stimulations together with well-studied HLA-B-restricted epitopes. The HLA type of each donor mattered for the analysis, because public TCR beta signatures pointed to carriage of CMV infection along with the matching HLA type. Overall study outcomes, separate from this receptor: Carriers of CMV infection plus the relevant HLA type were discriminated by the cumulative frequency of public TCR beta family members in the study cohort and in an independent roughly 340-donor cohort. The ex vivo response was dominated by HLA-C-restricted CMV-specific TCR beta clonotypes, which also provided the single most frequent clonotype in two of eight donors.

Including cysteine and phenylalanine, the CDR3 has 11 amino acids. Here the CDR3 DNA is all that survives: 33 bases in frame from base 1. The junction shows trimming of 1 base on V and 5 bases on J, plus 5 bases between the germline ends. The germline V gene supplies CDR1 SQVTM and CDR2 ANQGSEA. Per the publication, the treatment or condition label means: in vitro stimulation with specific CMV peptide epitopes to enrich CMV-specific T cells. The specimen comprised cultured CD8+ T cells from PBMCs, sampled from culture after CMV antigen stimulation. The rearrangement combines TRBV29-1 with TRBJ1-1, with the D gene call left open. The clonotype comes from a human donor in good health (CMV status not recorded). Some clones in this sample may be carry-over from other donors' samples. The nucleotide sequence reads TGCAGCGTTGAAGTAAGGACTGAAGCTTTCTTT. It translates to CSVEVRTEAFF.